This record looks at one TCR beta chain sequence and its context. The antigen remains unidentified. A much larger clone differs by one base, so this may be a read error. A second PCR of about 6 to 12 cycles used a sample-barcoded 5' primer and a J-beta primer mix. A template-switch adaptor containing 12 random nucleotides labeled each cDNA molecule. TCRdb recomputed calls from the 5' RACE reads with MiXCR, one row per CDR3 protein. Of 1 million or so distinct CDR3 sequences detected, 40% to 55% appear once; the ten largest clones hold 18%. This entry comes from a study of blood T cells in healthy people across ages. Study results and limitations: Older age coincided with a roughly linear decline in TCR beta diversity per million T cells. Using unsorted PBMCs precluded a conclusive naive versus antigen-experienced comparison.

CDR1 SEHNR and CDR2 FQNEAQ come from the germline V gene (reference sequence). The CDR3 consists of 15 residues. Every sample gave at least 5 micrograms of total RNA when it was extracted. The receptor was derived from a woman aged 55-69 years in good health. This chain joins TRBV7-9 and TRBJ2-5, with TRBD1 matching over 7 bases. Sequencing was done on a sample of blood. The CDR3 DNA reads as TGTGTCAGCAGCAACCCGGGACAGCTGCATGAGACCCAGTACTTC. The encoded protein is CVSSNPGQLHETQYF.